This is a list of T cell receptor beta chains from one sample in a study of blood T cell repertoires in COVID-19. Clones were sequenced by immunoSEQ multiplex PCR, and TCRdb holds only the in-frame ones, with some missing. The sample consists of 130,000 or so clones, 70% to 80% of them appearing once. Material for sequencing was peripheral blood. These receptors all stem from a man between 45 and 60 years old with acute or convalescent COVID-19. The conserved cysteine and the conserved F or W are not part of the CDR3 here. Size tells how often a clone was seen (once, few, many) or the class of an expanded clone, and some rows leave it out.

V gene,clone size,CDR3 protein
TRBV11-2,few,ASSLEVWGANEKLF
TRBV29-1,few,SVDPGLEQF
TRBV25-1,-,ASSAHTGAVDQPQH
TRBV19,once,ASSIMPGQPQH
TRBV9,-,ASSSQPVGGGSGELF
TRBV15,-,ATSRDNRGNTEAF
TRBV5-6,-,ASSYVPGEKLF
TRBV7-5,-,VRSLDPLGTGQDTQY
TRBV4-1,-,ASRKDERGGAKNIQY
TRBV28,-,ASSSMGQGGNTIY
TRBV5-1,-,ASSYGTGGSDTQY
TRBV15,-,ATSRNPGQEEKLF
TRBV6-5,-,ASSRDINSPLH
TRBV4-1,-,ASSQDREDTQY
TRBV5-6,-,ASSSEPRYVESGNTIY
TRBV29-1,-,SVGTGQGNQPQH
TRBV6-5,many,ASRGGVNQPQH
TRBV28,-,ASSPAVKGAF
TRBV19,-,ASSVRGGNEQF
TRBV2,once,ASSPRDSTYGYT
TRBV3-1/TRBV3-2,-,ASSPGVAGVDELF
TRBV2,few,ASRSGTDNYGYT
TRBV24-1,once,ATSDSGEILGNEQF
TRBV5-1,-,ASSLGGNTGELF
TRBV2,-,ASSESRTGEGQPQH
TRBV30,-,AWSVRAGVDQPQH
TRBV27,-,ASSYDRVLSPLH
TRBV10-3,few,AISDVTGGYT
TRBV29-1,few,SVKSGDSNSPLH
TRBV15,-,ATSRDFMDRAYGYT
TRBV24-1,-,ATSDFSQANEQF
TRBV4-1,-,ASSQAQRGYT
TRBV6-5,-,ASSYGSGYDEKLF
TRBV25-1,-,ASSEGFVGQGYTDTQY
TRBV19,-,ASSPWGVGTEAF
TRBV7-8,-,ASSPTPRLASGDEQF
TRBV6-5,-,ASSYTGQDTEAF
TRBV30,-,AWSATRGNTIY
TRBV18,-,ASSPRIAGDEQF
TRBV6-5,once,ASSKQGSYGYT
TRBV30,-,AWSGLGQGFGMWNTEAF